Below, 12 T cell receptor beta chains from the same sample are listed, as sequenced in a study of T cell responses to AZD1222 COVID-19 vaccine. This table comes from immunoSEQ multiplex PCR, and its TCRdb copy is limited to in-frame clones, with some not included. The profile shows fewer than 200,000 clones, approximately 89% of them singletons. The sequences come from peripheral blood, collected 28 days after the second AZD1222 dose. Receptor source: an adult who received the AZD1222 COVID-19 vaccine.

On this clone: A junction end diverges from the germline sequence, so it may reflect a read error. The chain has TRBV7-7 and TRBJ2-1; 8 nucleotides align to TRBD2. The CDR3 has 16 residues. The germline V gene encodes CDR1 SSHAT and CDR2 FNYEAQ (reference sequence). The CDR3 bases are TGTGCTAGCAGCCCGGCGGGGGGACTAGTTAATAGTGAGCAGTTCTTC. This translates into CASSPAGGLVNSEQFF.

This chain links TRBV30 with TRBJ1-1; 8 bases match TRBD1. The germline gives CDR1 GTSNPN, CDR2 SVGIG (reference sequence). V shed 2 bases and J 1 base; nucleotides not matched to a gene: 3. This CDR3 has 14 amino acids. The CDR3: CAWSRGTGNTEAFF. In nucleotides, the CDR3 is TGTGCCTGGAGTAGAGGGACAGGGAACACTGAAGCTTTCTTT.

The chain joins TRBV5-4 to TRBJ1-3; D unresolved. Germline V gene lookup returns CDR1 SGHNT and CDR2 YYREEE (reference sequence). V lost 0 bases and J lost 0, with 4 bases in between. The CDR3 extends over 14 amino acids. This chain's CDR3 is CASSLGFSGNTIYF. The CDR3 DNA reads TGTGCCAGCAGCTTGGGTTTCTCTGGAAACACCATATATTTT. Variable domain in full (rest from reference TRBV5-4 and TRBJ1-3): ETGVTQSPTHLIKTRGQQVTLRCSSQSGHNTVSWYQQALGQGPQFIFQYYREEENGRGNFPPRFSGLQFPNYSSELNVNALELDDSALYLCASSLGFSGNTIYFGEGSWLTVV.

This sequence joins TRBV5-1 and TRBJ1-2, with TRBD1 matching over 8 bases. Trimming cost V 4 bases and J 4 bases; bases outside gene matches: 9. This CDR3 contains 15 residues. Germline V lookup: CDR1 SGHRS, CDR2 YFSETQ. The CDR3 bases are TGCGCCAGCAGCCCCTACGAGGACAGGGTCTATGGCTACACCTTC. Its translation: CASSPYEDRVYGYTF.

The CDR3 spells CASSFPRAGSYNEQFF. The CDR3 DNA sequence: TGTGCCAGCAGTTTCCCGCGGGCTGGGTCCTACAATGAGCAGTTCTTC. V gene TRBV7-9 combines with J gene TRBJ2-1, with a tentative D call TRBD2 (5 bases). Germline loops: CDR1 SEHNR, CDR2 FQNEAQ (reference sequence). This CDR3 has 16 residues. The germline V and J ends were trimmed by 6 bases and 1 base, with 16 bases remaining between them.

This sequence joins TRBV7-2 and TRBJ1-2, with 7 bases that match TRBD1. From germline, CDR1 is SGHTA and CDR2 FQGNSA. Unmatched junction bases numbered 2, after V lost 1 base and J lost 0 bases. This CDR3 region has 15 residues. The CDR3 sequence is CASSLEQGANYGYTF. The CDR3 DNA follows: TGTGCCAGCAGCTTAGAGCAGGGGGCTAACTATGGCTACACCTTC.

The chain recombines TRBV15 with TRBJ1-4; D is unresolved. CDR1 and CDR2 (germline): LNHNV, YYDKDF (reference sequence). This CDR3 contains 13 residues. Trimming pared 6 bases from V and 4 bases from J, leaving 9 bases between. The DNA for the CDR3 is TGTGCCACCAGGGGCCAGTATAATGAAAAACTGTTTTTT. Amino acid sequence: CATRGQYNEKLFF.

The CDR3 loop reads CATNWGLNQPQHF. In DNA, the CDR3 is TGTGCCACAAATTGGGGGCTAAATCAGCCCCAGCATTTT. The V call is TRBV27, the J call TRBJ1-5; a possible D gene is TRBD1 (6 bases). This CDR3 spans 13 amino acids. Germline assignment: CDR1 MNHEY and CDR2 SMNVEV (reference sequence). Trimming pared 10 bases from V and 4 bases from J, leaving 14 bases between.

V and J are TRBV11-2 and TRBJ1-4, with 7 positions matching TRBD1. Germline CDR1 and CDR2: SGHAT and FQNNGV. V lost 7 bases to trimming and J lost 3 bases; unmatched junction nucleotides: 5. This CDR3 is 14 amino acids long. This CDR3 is CASKTGLANEKLFF. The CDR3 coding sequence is TGTGCCAGCAAGACAGGGTTGGCTAATGAAAAACTGTTTTTT.

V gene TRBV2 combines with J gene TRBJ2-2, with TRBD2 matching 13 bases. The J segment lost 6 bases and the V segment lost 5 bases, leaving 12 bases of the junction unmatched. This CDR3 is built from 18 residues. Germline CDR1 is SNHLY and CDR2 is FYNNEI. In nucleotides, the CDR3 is TGTGCCAGCAGTCCGAGGACTAGCGGGAGAAGGCGAGCCGGGGAGCTGTTTTTT. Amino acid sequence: CASSPRTSGRRRAGELFF.

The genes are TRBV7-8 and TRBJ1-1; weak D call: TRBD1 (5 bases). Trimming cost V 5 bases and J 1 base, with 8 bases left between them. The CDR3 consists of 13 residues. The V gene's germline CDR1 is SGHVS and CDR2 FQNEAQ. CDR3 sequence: CASSQGGNTEAFF. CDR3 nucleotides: TGTGCCAGCAGCCAGGGCGGGAACACTGAAGCTTTCTTT.

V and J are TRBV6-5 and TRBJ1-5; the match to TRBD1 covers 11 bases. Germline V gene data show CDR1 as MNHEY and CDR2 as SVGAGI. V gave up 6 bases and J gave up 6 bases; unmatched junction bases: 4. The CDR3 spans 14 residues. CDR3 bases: TGTGCCAGCAGGGGACAGGGGGTCAGTCAGCCCCAGCATTTT. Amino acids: CASRGQGVSQPQHF.